Listed below are T cell receptor beta chains from one sample, sequenced in a study of memory CD4+ T cells and cytomegalovirus serostatus. Here immunoSEQ multiplex PCR was the method, and the copy in TCRdb shows in-frame clones only, minus some. The top ten clones hold roughly 0.61% of a sample with around 50,000 clones, just under 80% of them seen once. Material: memory CD4+ T cells from blood. All receptors come from an adult in good health and CMV-seronegative. The CDR3 runs from the conserved cysteine through the conserved F or W. The D gene is left open where the match is weak. For some rows the clone size is stated as once, few or many, or as a class when expanded; others skip it.

CAWSPDSNQPQHF TGTGCCTGGAGTCCAGATAGCAATCAGCCCCAGCATTTT TRBJ1-5 TRBV30 . .
CASSPNPTSTGELFF TGTGCCAGCAGCCCGAACCCTACGTCCACCGGGGAGCTGTTTTTT TRBJ2-2 TRBV11-2 . .
CASSTLAGGSDTQYF TGTGCCAGCAGTACCCTAGCGGGAGGTAGTGATACGCAGTATTTT TRBJ2-3 TRBV6-1 once TRBD2
CASSLLPVISGSPDEQFF TGTGCCAGCAGCTTATTGCCAGTTATTAGCGGGAGTCCGGATGAGCAGTTCTTC TRBJ2-1 TRBV7-9 . TRBD2
CASRWGSLNQPQHF TGTGCCAGCCGTTGGGGGTCCTTGAATCAGCCCCAGCATTTT TRBJ1-5 TRBV28 . .
CAISSGLANEQFF TGTGCCATCAGTTCGGGACTAGCAAATGAGCAGTTCTTC TRBJ2-1 TRBV10-3 . TRBD2
CASSLYDRGYGYTF TGTGCCAGCAGTTTATACGACAGGGGCTATGGCTACACCTTC TRBJ1-2 TRBV27 . TRBD1
CASGPQAGGRYEQYF TGTGCTAGTGGCCCCCAAGCGGGAGGGCGGTACGAGCAGTACTTC TRBJ2-7 TRBV12-5 . TRBD2
CASSLDTNTEAFF TGTGCCAGCAGCTTAGACACGAACACTGAAGCTTTCTTT TRBJ1-1 TRBV7-6 . .
CASSLDRGAEAFF TGTGCCAGCTCACTAGACAGGGGCGCTGAAGCTTTCTTT TRBJ1-1 TRBV18 . TRBD1
CASSAGTDTGELFF TGCGCCAGCAGTGCCGGGACAGACACCGGGGAGCTGTTTTTT TRBJ2-2 TRBV10-1 . TRBD1
CASSLRDPVGEKLFF TGTGCCAGCAGTTTAAGGGACCCGGTGGGTGAAAAACTGTTTTTT TRBJ1-4 TRBV28 . .
CASRSTSSNEQFF TGTGCCAGCAGATCGACTAGTTCGAATGAGCAGTTCTTC TRBJ2-1 TRBV27 few .
CASSPSGRNEQFF TGTGCCAGCAGCCCAAGCGGGAGAAATGAGCAGTTCTTC TRBJ2-1 TRBV7-6 . TRBD2
CATSRDGRYEQYF TGTGCCACCAGCAGAGACGGCCGCTACGAGCAGTACTTC TRBJ2-7 TRBV15 . .
CASSQGTGQDQETQYF TGTGCCAGCAGCCAAGGGACAGGGCAAGACCAAGAGACCCAGTACTTC TRBJ2-5 TRBV4-2 . TRBD1